This is a list of T cell receptor beta chains from one sample in a study of blood T cell repertoires in COVID-19. The protocol was immunoSEQ multiplex PCR, while the TCRdb copy is restricted to in-frame clones and leaves out a portion. Found here are some 330,000 clones, about 90% of them singletons; the top ten hold about 5%. Input material: PBMCs or T cells enriched from blood (not recorded which). The receptors derive from a man aged 30-40 years who had recovered from COVID-19. Each CDR3 is given with its conserved first and last residue. Each record gives: clone size, D gene, V gene, J gene, CDR3 DNA, CDR3 protein. A D gene is named only where the DNA matches it firmly. Some rows have no size entry. The others give once, few or many, or a class for an expanded clone.

>NA|NA|TRBV30|TRBJ2-7
TGTGCCTGGAGTGTACTGGTCGAGCAGTACTTC
CAWSVLVEQYF
>NA|TRBD2|TRBV11-2|TRBJ2-7
TGTGCCAGCAGCCCACTAGCGGGGAACCCCTACGAGCAGTACTTC
CASSPLAGNPYEQYF
>NA|NA|TRBV10-3|TRBJ1-2
TGTGCCATCAGTGAGTCGACCACCTCGGGCTATGGCTACACCTTC
CAISESTTSGYGYTF
>NA|NA|TRBV29-1|TRBJ2-1
TGCAGCGTTGAAGATCGGGGGACCTCCTACAATGAGCAGTTCTTC
CSVEDRGTSYNEQFF
>NA|NA|TRBV3-1/TRBV3-2|TRBJ2-2
TGTGCCAGCAGCGCACCTACTAGAGCCCCCGGGGAGCTGTTTTTT
CASSAPTRAPGELFF
>NA|NA|TRBV5-8|TRBJ2-7
TGTGCCAGCAGCTTGTCGGGCCAGGGAGGCGACGAGCAGTACTTC
CASSLSGQGGDEQYF
>NA|NA|TRBV18|TRBJ1-1
TGTGCCAGCTCACCACAGGGAAAGGGGACTGAAGCTTTCTTT
CASSPQGKGTEAFF
>NA|TRBD1|TRBV18|TRBJ1-6
TGTGCCAGCTCACCACAGGGACAGGGACCTTCACCCCTCCACTTT
CASSPQGQGPSPLHF
>NA|NA|TRBV5-1|TRBJ2-1
TGCGCCAGCAGCTTGGGAAGCAGCAGGGATGGTGAGCAGTTCTTC
CASSLGSSRDGEQFF
>NA|TRBD1|TRBV24-1|TRBJ2-3
TGTGCCACCAGTGACATGACAGGGGTCGGGCCAGATACGCAGTATTTT
CATSDMTGVGPDTQYF
>few|NA|TRBV5-6|TRBJ2-3
TGTGCCAGCAGGCGGGCACTGGGAAGCACAGATACGCAGTATTTT
CASRRALGSTDTQYF
>NA|NA|TRBV6-4|TRBJ2-3
TGTGCCAGCAGTGACTCGGGCAGGGGCACAGATACGCAGTATTTT
CASSDSGRGTDTQYF
>once|TRBD2|TRBV5-1|TRBJ2-3
TGCGCCAGCAGCTTGGAGTCGGGGGGTCCCACAGATACGCAGTATTTT
CASSLESGGPTDTQYF
>NA|NA|TRBV7-6|TRBJ2-7
TGTGCCAGCAGCCCAAGGGGGGGACCCTACGAGCAGTACTTC
CASSPRGGPYEQYF
>NA|TRBD1|TRBV19|TRBJ1-6
TGTGCCAGTAGCCCACAGGGGACGTATTCACCCCTCCACTTT
CASSPQGTYSPLHF
>NA|NA|TRBV6-5|TRBJ2-7
TGTGCCAGCAGCCCAACAGGGTATGGCTACGAGCAGTACTTC
CASSPTGYGYEQYF
>NA|NA|TRBV4-1|TRBJ1-4
TGCGCCAGCAGCCAAAGAGGGACAACTAATGAAAAACTGTTTTTT
CASSQRGTTNEKLFF
>NA|TRBD2|TRBV6-5|TRBJ2-1
TGTGCCAGCAGTCCCAAGCGGGGGGGCTACAATGAGCAGTTCTTC
CASSPKRGGYNEQFF
>NA|NA|TRBV5-1|TRBJ2-7
TGCGCCAGCAGCTTGGCACAGGCGAACTACGAGCAGTACTTC
CASSLAQANYEQYF
>NA|NA|TRBV20-1|TRBJ2-7
TGCAGTGCCGGGACTCATTACGAGCAGTACTTC
CSAGTHYEQYF
>NA|NA|TRBV7-6|TRBJ2-7
TGTGCCAGCAGCTTAGAGAACAACGAGCAGTACTTC
CASSLENNEQYF
>NA|NA|TRBV3-1/TRBV3-2|TRBJ2-7
TGTGCCAGCAGCCAAGGACAGAACTACGAGCAGTACTTC
CASSQGQNYEQYF
>NA|TRBD1|TRBV7-2|TRBJ2-7
TGTGCCAGCACACCTAACAGGGGGCGGAGAAACGAGCAGTACTTC
CASTPNRGRRNEQYF
>NA|TRBD1|TRBV5-6|TRBJ2-7
TGTGCCAGCAGCTTCGGACAGGGTGGCTCTCGAGAGCAGTACTTC
CASSFGQGGSREQYF